This TCR beta chain emerged from a study of T cell repertoires in cytomegalovirus infection (dated by TCRdb to the late 2010s). Context from the whole study: Donor HLA type was relevant to the analysis, as public TCR beta signatures indicated carriage of CMV infection together with the matching HLA type. Broader findings and caveats from the paper: Carriers of CMV infection plus the relevant HLA type were discriminated by the cumulative frequency of public TCR beta family members in the study cohort and in an independent approximately 360-donor cohort. In the ex vivo response, HLA-C-restricted CMV-specific TCR beta clonotypes were dominant, and in two of eight donors the single most frequent clonotype came from this HLA-C-restricted group.

Looking up the germline V gene (reference sequence) yields CDR1 MNHEY and CDR2 SMNVEV. The CDR3 starts with the cysteine, ends with the phenylalanine, and has 13 residues. Only the CDR3 portion is preserved as DNA: 39 bases, with reading frame beginning at the first base. The germline ends are 9 bases apart after V is trimmed by 6 bases and J by 1 base. This clonotype has a count of ten or more. There is no known antigen for this receptor. Qualities for individual bases were not recorded, and no much larger clone is one base off. The instrument given in TCRdb is Illumina HiSeq 1500. TCRdb reprocessed the public reads (quality trimming at Q25 with fastp, clone calling with MiXCR) and kept in-frame beta chains. A single entry per CDR3 protein holds the most common genes and DNA from its merged rows. Across this sample there are approximately 550,000 distinct CDR3 sequences, with 15% to 20% seen only once. The top ten clones comprise around 25% of the sample.

Material for sequencing was CD8+ T cells from PBMCs. The V gene is TRBV27 and the J gene is TRBJ1-1; the D gene is unclear. The sequence came from a human donor in good health (CMV status not recorded). Some clones in this sample may be carry-over from other donors' samples. The bases read TGTGCCAGCAGACCCCGAGGGAACACTGAAGCTTTCTTT. It codes for CASRPRGNTEAFF.